Presented here are 19 T cell receptor beta chains from one specimen sequenced in a study of CD8+ T cells in alopecia areata. Treatment specified: oral pan-JAK inhibitor, 5-10 mg twice daily. Sequencing templates came from extracted RNA that was reverse transcribed into cDNA. Using immunoSEQ multiplex PCR, the repertoire was profiled, and TCRdb retains in-frame clones only, with some absent. The sample lists more than 110,000 clones; less than 70% were seen once. Specimen: CD8+ T cells sorted from blood, collected at week 4, from a patient treated with tofacitinib. Receptors originate from a human donor with alopecia areata.

The CDR3 region has the DNA TGTGCCAGCAGCCCGGGACAGCCAAGAATCTACGAGCAGTACTTC. Its protein is CASSPGQPRIYEQYF. The V call is TRBV13, the J call TRBJ2-7; 7 bases agree with TRBD1. The CDR3 has 15 amino acids. Germline trimming cut 5 bases from V and 3 bases from J; bases unmatched to any gene: 10. Germline CDR1 is PRHDT and CDR2 is FYEKMQ (reference sequence). The full variable domain, with the rest looked up from reference TRBV13 and TRBJ2-7, is AAGVIQSPRHLIKEKRETATLKCYPIPRHDTVYWYQQGPGQDPQFLISFYEKMQSDKGSIPDRFSAQQFSDYHSELNMSSLELGDSALYFCASSPGQPRIYEQYFGPGTRLTVT.

This clone was seen a few times. This CDR3 is CASSLAGGSYNEQFF. DNA of the CDR3: TGTGCCAGCAGCCTAGCCGGGGGGAGCTACAATGAGCAGTTCTTC. This chain joins TRBV13 and TRBJ2-1; 7 bases agree with TRBD2. The CDR3 contains 15 residues. V was pared by 5 bases and J by 3 bases, with 7 bases of the junction left unmatched. CDR1 is PRHDT and CDR2 is FYEKMQ in the germline V gene (reference sequence).

In its sample, this clone was seen a few times. The rearrangement links TRBV13 to TRBJ1-2, with D hard to call. Germline V gene sequence: CDR1 PRHDT, CDR2 FYEKMQ (reference sequence). The CDR3 spans 11 residues. V was pared by 2 bases and J by 8 bases, with 6 bases between. CDR3 sequence (DNA): TGTGCCAGCAGCTTAACCTCAGGCTACACCTTC. Its translation is CASSLTSGYTF.

The chain has TRBV30 and TRBJ2-1; D gene uncertain. V was trimmed by 5 bases and J by 6 bases, leaving 8 bases between them. This CDR3 has 11 amino acids. CDR1 and CDR2 (germline): GTSNPN, SVGIG (reference sequence). The CDR3 loop reads CAWSWGNEQFF. Here the CDR3 DNA reads TGTGCCTGGTCATGGGGCAATGAGCAGTTCTTC.

This chain joins TRBV9 and TRBJ1-5; D call uncertain. This CDR3 region has 13 residues. V gave up 3 bases and J gave up 2 bases, with 6 bases separating them. CDR1 is SGDLS and CDR2 is YYNGEE in the germline V gene. CDR3 protein: CASSAYGNQPQHF. The CDR3 nucleotides are TGTGCCAGCAGCGCATACGGCAATCAGCCCCAGCATTTT. Supplemented by reference TRBV9 and TRBJ1-5, the full variable domain reads DSGVTQTPKHLITATGQRVTLRCSPRSGDLSVYWYQQSLDQGLQFLIQYYNGEERAKGNILERFSAQQFPDLHSELNLSSLELGDSALYFCASSAYGNQPQHFGDGTRLSIL.

The rearrangement links TRBV7-9 to TRBJ2-5; 7 bases agree with TRBD1. V was pared by 5 bases and J by 3 bases, with 12 bases of the junction left unmatched. This CDR3 is built from 16 residues. Germline assignment: CDR1 SEHNR and CDR2 FQNEAQ (reference sequence). The CDR3 coding sequence is TGTGCCAGCAGCCCTTGGGACAGCCAGCACGAAGAGACCCAGTACTTC. Protein: CASSPWDSQHEETQYF.

The chain links TRBV25-1 to TRBJ2-1, with 11 nucleotides matching TRBD2. The ends lost 6 bases at V and 6 bases at J; junction bases unmatched: 10. CDR3 length: 16 residues. Germline CDR1 and CDR2: MGHDK and SYGVNS. The CDR3 reads CASRFSGLADGNEQFF. CDR3 DNA: TGTGCCAGCAGATTCTCGGGACTAGCGGATGGCAATGAGCAGTTCTTC.

J is TRBJ1-5 and V is TRBV30; the D is unclear. The CDR3 spans 14 residues. V was shortened by 3 bases and J by 0 bases, with 9 bases between the two germline ends. The germline V gene has CDR1 GTSNPN and CDR2 SVGIG (reference sequence). The CDR3 region is CAWREGGSNQPQHF. The CDR3 DNA reads as TGTGCCTGGAGGGAAGGAGGTAGCAATCAGCCCCAGCATTTT.

This chain connects TRBV7-3 to TRBJ2-2, with D perhaps TRBD1 (6 bases). Per the germline V gene, CDR1 is SGHTA and CDR2 is FQGTGA. There are 14 residues in the CDR3. The V gene lost 3 bases and the J gene lost 3 bases, with 8 bases spanning the gap. The CDR3 DNA reads as TGTGCCAGCAGCTTGGACAGAGACACCGGGGAGCTGTTTTTT. As protein: CASSLDRDTGELFF.

The chain employs TRBV6-1 and TRBJ2-5, with D possibly matching TRBD2 (6 bases). The ends were cut back, 10 bases at V and 1 base at J, with 19 bases in the middle. The CDR3 is 15 amino acids. Germline V gene data show CDR1 as MNHNS and CDR2 as SASEGT. The CDR3 spells CATVAARVLQETQYF. DNA for the CDR3: TGTGCCACAGTAGCGGCTAGGGTCCTCCAAGAGACCCAGTACTTC.

The chain carries TRBV11-2 and TRBJ2-7, with 11 bases that match TRBD2. Germline-derived CDR1 and CDR2 are SGHAT and FQNNGV. With V trimmed by 2 bases and J by 3 bases, 3 bases remained unmatched. The CDR3 extends over 15 amino acids. In DNA, the CDR3 is TGTGCCAGCAGCTTAAGTACTAGCGGGGGCTACGAGCAGTACTTC. This gives the protein CASSLSTSGGYEQYF.

The rearrangement joins TRBV6-4 to TRBJ1-5, with D perhaps TRBD1 (6 bases). Germline values: CDR1 MRHNA, CDR2 SNTAGT. The ends were cut back, 7 bases at V and 5 bases at J, with 18 bases in the middle. This CDR3 is built from 15 residues. In DNA, the CDR3 is TGTGCCAGCAACCGTCTCCGGGACATTCATCAGCCCCAGCATTTT. It codes for CASNRLRDIHQPQHF.

This chain links TRBV6-6 with TRBJ2-5, with D uncertain. The V gene's germline CDR1 is MNHNY and CDR2 SVGAGI (reference sequence). Trimming pared 7 bases from V and 7 bases from J, leaving 13 bases between. This CDR3 spans 12 amino acids. This CDR3 reads CASIDVGMTQYF. In nucleotides, the CDR3 is TGTGCCAGCATCGACGTGGGGATGACCCAGTACTTC.

This clone was seen more than once but under ten times. The chain uses TRBV29-1 and TRBJ1-2; 7 bases line up with TRBD1. The V segment lost 3 bases and the J segment 4 bases; nucleotides outside the gene matches: 5. Germline V lookup: CDR1 SQVTM, CDR2 ANQGSEA. The CDR3 consists of 13 residues. DNA of the CDR3: TGCAGCGTTGACGCCAGGGGGTTCTATGGCTACACCTTC. Amino acid sequence: CSVDARGFYGYTF.

This clone was seen a few times. The chain has TRBV2 and TRBJ1-5; D remains ambiguous. The CDR3 has 14 amino acids. Germline V CDR1 and CDR2: SNHLY, FYNNEI. V was pared by 1 base and J by 8 bases, with 12 bases between. CDR3 sequence reads: CASSEVGSLEPQHF. CDR3 nucleotide sequence: TGTGCCAGCAGTGAAGTAGGAAGCCTGGAGCCCCAGCATTTT.

Note on this clone: The identical CDR3 is also encoded by other nucleotide sequences in the sample. The chain couples TRBV11-2 to TRBJ1-5; no firm D call. Germline V gives CDR1 SGHAT, CDR2 FQNNGV. V lost 1 base, J lost 4 bases, and 5 bases lay in between. The CDR3 length is 13 residues. The CDR3: CASSLVSNQPQHF. DNA of the CDR3: TGTGCCAGCAGCTTAGTGAGTAATCAGCCCCAGCATTTT.

This clone was detected only a few times. This sequence joins TRBV6-1 and TRBJ1-4; D gene ambiguous. The CDR3 contains 13 residues. Trimming stripped 3 bases from V and 7 bases from J, with 9 bases between. Germline CDR1 is MNHNS and CDR2 is SASEGT. As DNA, the CDR3 is TGTGCCAGCAGTGAGGGCAGGCTTGAAAAACTGTTTTTT. Amino acids: CASSEGRLEKLFF.

The chain joins TRBV5-1 to TRBJ2-2; 7 bases are a match to TRBD2. The CDR3 is 16 residues long. The ends lost 3 bases at V and 4 bases at J; junction bases unmatched: 9. CDR1 and CDR2 from the germline V gene are SGHRS and YFSETQ. CDR3 sequence: CASSWTGGRGTGELFF. The CDR3 DNA follows: TGCGCCAGCAGCTGGACGGGGGGTAGAGGCACCGGGGAGCTGTTTTTT.

The gene calls are TRBV5-6 and TRBJ1-1, with D perhaps matching TRBD1 (5 bases). This CDR3 is built from 15 residues. The germline V gene encodes CDR1 SGHDT and CDR2 YYEEEE. V lost 1 base and J lost 1, with 11 bases in between. The CDR3 sequence: CASSLLGDPNTEAFF. For the CDR3, the DNA is TGTGCCAGCAGCTTGTTGGGGGACCCGAACACTGAAGCTTTCTTT.